What follows is one TCR beta chain and its context. Its antigen is unknown. Germline V gives CDR1 SNHLY, CDR2 FYNNEI. This CDR3 region has 16 residues. Trimming cost V 6 bases and J 2 bases, with 17 bases left between them. TCRdb keeps only in-frame clones here, not all; method: immunoSEQ multiplex PCR. The table has 30,000 to 40,000 clones, 90% to 95% seen once. These data belong to a study of circulating and synovial CD4+ cells in juvenile arthritis. Study observations and caveats: Some such blood samples were as oligoclonal as synovium. Compared with bulk blood, circulating pathogenic-like lymphocytes shared substantially more CDR3 sequences with synovial T cells.

Samples derive from patients with active juvenile idiopathic arthritis. Material: CD4+ T cells from blood. The chain employs TRBV2 and TRBJ1-3; a possible D gene is TRBD1 (6 bases). The sequence was collected from a human donor with juvenile idiopathic arthritis. CDR3 sequence reads: CASSQDREKTGNTIYF. In nucleotides, the CDR3 is TGTGCCAGCAGCCAGGACAGAGAGAAGACTGGAAACACCATATATTTT.